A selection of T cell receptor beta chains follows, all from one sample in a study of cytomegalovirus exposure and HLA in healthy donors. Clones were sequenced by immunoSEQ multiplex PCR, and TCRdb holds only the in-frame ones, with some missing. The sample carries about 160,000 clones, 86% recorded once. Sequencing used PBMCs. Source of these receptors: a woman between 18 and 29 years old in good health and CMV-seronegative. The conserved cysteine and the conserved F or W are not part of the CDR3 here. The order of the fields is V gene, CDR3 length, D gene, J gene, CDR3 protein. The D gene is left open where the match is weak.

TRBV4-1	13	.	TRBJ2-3	ASSSGVAGTDTQY
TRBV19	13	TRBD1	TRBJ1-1	ASSITGQGNTEAF
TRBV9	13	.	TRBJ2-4	ASSVGWASQNIQY
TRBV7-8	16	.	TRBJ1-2	ASSVPRDTRDPRYGYT
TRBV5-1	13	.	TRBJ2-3	ASSLERPGTDTQY
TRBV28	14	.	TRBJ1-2	ASSLFGVGGKDGYT
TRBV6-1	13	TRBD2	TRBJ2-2	ASSDLRGDTGELF
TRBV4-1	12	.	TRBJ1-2	ASSQVQAYYGYT
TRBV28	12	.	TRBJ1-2	ASTLGGRMYGYT
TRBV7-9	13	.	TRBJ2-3	ASSPIRGSTDTQY
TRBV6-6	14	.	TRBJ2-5	ASNPPGRGRQETQY
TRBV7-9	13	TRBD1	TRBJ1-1	ASSLAGQGGTEAF
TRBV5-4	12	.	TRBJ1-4	ASSPRQQSEKLF
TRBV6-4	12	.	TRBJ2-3	ASGSGGGSDTQY
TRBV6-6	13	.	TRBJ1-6	ASSYPRGRNSPLH
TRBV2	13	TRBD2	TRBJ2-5	ASSPRRGDQETQY
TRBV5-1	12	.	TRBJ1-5	ASSLLQGSQPQH
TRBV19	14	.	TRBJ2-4	ASSMRDNLAKNIQY
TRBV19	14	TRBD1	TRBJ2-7	ASSALSNRGSYEQY
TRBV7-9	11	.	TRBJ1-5	ASSLALNQPQH
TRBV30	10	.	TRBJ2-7	AWSVRAYEQY
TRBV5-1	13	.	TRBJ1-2	ASSLASDSNYGYT
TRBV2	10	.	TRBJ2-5	ASSEQQETQY
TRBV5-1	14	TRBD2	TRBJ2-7	ASGLERASGIYEQY
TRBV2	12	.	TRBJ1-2	ASRFQGQLYGYT
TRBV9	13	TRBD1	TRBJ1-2	ASSYRQGTNYGYT
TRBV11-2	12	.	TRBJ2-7	ASSSLQTSYEQY
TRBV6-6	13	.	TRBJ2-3	ASSSGWRGTDTQY
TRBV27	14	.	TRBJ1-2	ASSLSGLTGFYGYT